These T cell receptor beta chains were read from a single sample in a study of cytomegalovirus exposure and HLA in healthy donors. The protocol was immunoSEQ multiplex PCR, while the TCRdb copy is restricted to in-frame clones and leaves out a portion. Of 90,000 to 120,000 clones in the sample, 10% were seen once. Sequenced material: PBMCs. The receptors stem from a man aged 40-55 years in good health and CMV-seropositive. Each CDR3 is given with its conserved first and last residue. Each record gives: clone size, V gene, J gene, CDR3 protein. Some rows have no size entry. The others give once, few or many, or a class for an expanded clone.

>-|TRBV27|TRBJ2-1
CASSLGTSGRTEQFF
>few|TRBV19|TRBJ1-1
CASRPRQGNTEAFF
>few|TRBV4-2|TRBJ2-2
CASSQDMAGHTGELFF
>few|TRBV19|TRBJ2-5
CASSRGQGETQYF
>-|TRBV7-9|TRBJ2-2
CASSSGGRELFF
>few|TRBV27|TRBJ2-7
CASRNGGEGEQYF
>-|TRBV6-6|TRBJ1-2
CASRNPGGYTF
>few|TRBV28|TRBJ1-1
CASRPGGLYTEAFF
>few|TRBV27|TRBJ2-1
CASSLTANYYNEQFF
>few|TRBV5-1|TRBJ2-2
CASSLAASGSTGELFF
>-|TRBV7-9|TRBJ2-7
CASSLVGQVYEQYF
>few|TRBV11-3|TRBJ2-7
CASSPNRQASSYEQYF
>-|TRBV5-1|TRBJ2-2
CASSLAGTSGRAGDTGELFF
>-|TRBV6-6|TRBJ2-3
CASSYGQGTDTQYF
>-|TRBV19|TRBJ1-1
CASRSAGVFTEAFF
>few|TRBV6-5|TRBJ1-2
CASNPTGGNYGYTF
>-|TRBV6-5|TRBJ1-3
CASTLDGASGNTIYF